This entry lists 15 T cell receptor beta chains sequenced from one sample in a study of T-cell reconstitution after alpha-beta-depleted transplantation in children. For TCRbeta, the library was prepared with unique molecular identifiers. TCRdb reprocessed the PCR reads with MiXCR, giving one entry per CDR3 protein. The sample consists of about 240,000 distinct CDR3 sequences, about 11% of them appearing once. The specimen comprised PBMCs from the stem cell graft donor, sampled from the stem cell graft. These receptors were collected from a human donor who donated a stem cell graft to a child with acute lymphoblastic leukemia.

This clonotype was seen ten or more times. The rearrangement uses TRBV5-1 and TRBJ1-2; TRBD1 aligns across 11 bases. The germline CDR1 and CDR2 sequences are SGHRS and YFSETQ. The V gene end was trimmed by 3 bases and the J gene end by 6 bases; junction bases not matched to a gene: 4. The CDR3 has 14 residues. The CDR3 is CASSSRTGGDGYTF. The CDR3 coding sequence is TGCGCCAGCAGCTCCAGGACAGGGGGCGATGGCTACACCTTC.

This clonotype occurred many times. The chain employs TRBV11-2 and TRBJ2-1; D is unclear. The V and J ends lost 1 base and 12 bases respectively, with 16 bases between them. Germline CDR1 SGHAT, CDR2 FQNNGV. The CDR3 sequence is 14 residues long. CDR3 bases: TGTGCCAGCAGCTTAGGGTTAAAAGCCTTGGGGCAGTTCTTC. This gives the protein CASSLGLKALGQFF.

This clonotype was counted many times. The chain links TRBV7-9 to TRBJ2-3; tentative D call: TRBD2 (6 bases). The V end was cut by 0 bases, the J end by 2 bases, with 9 bases between. Germline V lookup: CDR1 SEHNR, CDR2 FQNEAQ (reference sequence). This CDR3 comprises 15 residues. The DNA of the CDR3 is TGTGCCAGCAGCTTAGCGGGAGGTAACACAGATACGCAGTATTTT. Translating gives CASSLAGGNTDTQYF.

This clonotype was counted many times. The V and J genes are TRBV9 and TRBJ2-2; 9 positions agree with TRBD1. J was trimmed by 6 bases and V by 0 bases; bases with no gene match: 6. CDR3 length: 16 amino acids. Germline V CDR1 and CDR2: SGDLS, YYNGEE. CDR3 nucleotides: TGTGCCAGCAGCGTAGATGGGACAGGGCGCGCCGGGGAGCTGTTTTTT. Translation: CASSVDGTGRAGELFF.

This clonotype was detected many times. V is TRBV5-6 and J is TRBJ2-7; TRBD1 might be the D (5 bases). The ends were cut back, 1 base at V and 5 bases at J, with 13 bases in the middle. Germline V gives CDR1 SGHDT, CDR2 YYEEEE. The CDR3 consists of 14 residues. The chain's CDR3 is CASSLPGRGDEQYF. The CDR3 DNA reads TGTGCCAGCAGCTTGCCTGGTAGGGGCGACGAGCAGTACTTC.

This clonotype was picked up many times. The chain employs TRBV19 and TRBJ1-5, with 7 bases lining up with TRBD1. V trimming: 5 bases; J trimming: 5 bases; junction bases outside the gene matches: 6. CDR1 and CDR2 (germline): LNHDA, SQIVND (reference sequence). This CDR3 comprises 14 residues. CDR3: CASSRDRVDQPQHF. CDR3 bases: TGTGCCAGTAGTCGAGACAGGGTCGATCAGCCCCAGCATTTT.

In this sample, this clonotype turned up many times. This chain uses TRBV11-2 with TRBJ2-3, with a weak D call TRBD1 (6 bases). The CDR3 runs to 15 residues. Germline V gene lookup returns CDR1 SGHAT and CDR2 FQNNGV. Between the trimmed V and J ends, which lost 2 bases and 6 bases, there was a span of 15 bases. The CDR3 sequence: CASSLLTGPRDTQYF. For the CDR3, the DNA is TGTGCCAGCAGCTTATTAACAGGGCCGCGGGATACGCAGTATTTT. Together with reference TRBV11-2 and TRBJ2-3, the CDR3 gives the full variable domain: EAGVAQSPRYKIIEKRQSVAFWCNPISGHATLYWYQQILGQGPKLLIQFQNNGVVDDSQLPKDRFSAERLKGVDSTLKIQPAKLEDSAVYLCASSLLTGPRDTQYFGPGTRLTVL.

This clonotype occurred many times. This sequence joins TRBV6-2 or TRBV6-3 and TRBJ1-1; D is undetermined. The ends were cut back, 4 bases at V and 1 base at J, with 16 bases in the middle. Germline lookup yields CDR1 MNHEY and CDR2 SVGEGT. The CDR3 is 16 residues long. The DNA for the CDR3 is TGTGCCAGCAGTTCCCCTTTGAGCGGGCGGAACACTGAAGCTTTCTTT. Translating it yields CASSSPLSGRNTEAFF.

This clonotype appeared many times. This chain uses TRBV3-1 with TRBJ1-2; D remains unclear. Trimming removed 4 bases from V and 3 bases from J, with 9 bases in between. From germline, CDR1 is LGHDT and CDR2 YNNKEL (reference sequence). This CDR3 is built from 13 residues. The CDR3 spells CASSPTADYGYTF. CDR3 sequence (DNA): TGTGCCAGCAGCCCTACAGCAGACTATGGCTACACCTTC. Drawing the rest from reference TRBV3-1 and TRBJ1-2, the complete variable domain is DTAVSQTPKYLVTQMGNDKSIKCEQNLGHDTMYWYKQDSKKFLKIMFSYNNKELIINETVPNRFSPKSPDKAHLNLHINSLELGDSAVYFCASSPTADYGYTFGSGTRLTVV.

This clonotype was recorded at least ten times. V and J are TRBV7-3 and TRBJ2-3, with 7 bases identical to TRBD2. This CDR3 has 17 amino acids. Germline V gene sequence: CDR1 SGHTA, CDR2 FQGTGA. Losses at the gene ends were 2 bases for V and 2 bases for J; bases not matched to a gene: 10. CDR3: CASSLGIGGRATDTQYF. The CDR3 DNA follows: TGTGCCAGCAGCTTAGGAATTGGAGGGAGGGCCACAGATACGCAGTATTTT.

In this sample, this clonotype turned up many times. The chain has TRBV20-1 and TRBJ2-5; D possibly uses TRBD1 or TRBD2 (5 bases each). There are 12 residues in the CDR3. V lost 3 bases and J 1 base, leaving 6 bases between the germline ends. The germline CDR1 and CDR2 sequences are DFQATT and SNEGSKA (reference sequence). DNA for the CDR3: TGCAGTGCTAGGGGGGTCCAAGAGACCCAGTACTTC. It specifies CSARGVQETQYF.

As to this clonotype: One base away lies a much larger clone, so this may be a sequencing read error. This sequence joins TRBV18 and TRBJ2-7; no firm D call. Germline V gene sequence: CDR1 KGHSH, CDR2 LQKENI. CDR3 size: 12 residues. Trimming took off 2 bases at V and 2 bases at J, with 4 bases between the two ends. DNA for the CDR3: TGTGCCAGCTCACCAGAAACCTACGAGCAGTACTTC. Translating gives CASSPETYEQYF. Using reference TRBV18 and TRBJ2-7 for the parts outside the CDR3, the full variable domain is NAGVMQNPRHLVRRRGQEARLRCSPMKGHSHVYWYRQLPEEGLKFMVYLQKENIIDESGMPKERFSAEFPKEGPSILRIQQVVRGDSAAYFCASSPETYEQYFGPGTRLTVT.

This clonotype was seen at least ten times. The gene calls are TRBV7-2 and TRBJ1-1, with TRBD1 matching 7 bases. The germline gives CDR1 SGHTA, CDR2 FQGNSA. The CDR3 length is 15 residues. V dropped 3 bases and J dropped 1; count of bases not matched to a gene: 5. CDR3 in DNA: TGTGCCAGCAGCTTTAGGGGGCATGGGAACACTGAAGCTTTCTTT. Protein sequence: CASSFRGHGNTEAFF.

Concerning this clonotype: Since a much larger clone is just one base distant, this may be a read error. The chain combines TRBV28 with TRBJ2-1; D gene unclear. The CDR3 runs to 12 residues. The germline V gene has CDR1 MDHEN and CDR2 SYDVKM. Trimming took 3 bases from V and 7 from J, leaving 7 bases between them. This CDR3 reads CASSFMGNEQFF. The CDR3 DNA reads as TGTGCCAGCAGTTTTATGGGGAATGAGCAGTTCTTC.

This clonotype was detected many times. The chain joins TRBV5-5 to TRBJ2-7; D is possibly TRBD1 or TRBD2 (5 bases each). The CDR3 extends over 16 amino acids. Trimming stripped 0 bases from V and 1 base from J, with 14 bases between. The germline CDR1 and CDR2 sequences are SGHKS and YYEKEE (reference sequence). In DNA form, the CDR3 reads TGTGCCAGCAGCTTGGCCGCCGGGACCTATTCCTACGAGCAGTACTTC. Translation gives CASSLAAGTYSYEQYF.